This TCR beta chain derives from a study of blood T cell repertoires in COVID-19 (dated by TCRdb to about 2020). Background on the whole study: Samples covering the acute and convalescent phases of COVID-19 were provided by collaborators in the United States, Italy and Spain. The material from the prospective study consisted of cDNA or gDNA derived from T cells, B-cell-depleted T cells, or PBMCs. The dataset comprised deeply sampled blood TCRbeta repertoires from subjects exposed to, actively infected with, or recovered from COVID-19. A freely available public database, intended as a resource for researchers studying the immune response to SARS-CoV-2, is where the repertoires were released. The samples were drawn from two sources: the first 160 participants of the ongoing ImmuneRACE study, and 1,200 or so subjects contributed by 6 global collaborators. Sample metadata almost always included a de-identified subject ID, COVID-19 status, age in years and sex. HLA class I and class II types, where available, came from metadata supplied by the sample provider rather than from assay-based typing.

TCRbeta CDR3 regions were amplified from genomic DNA by means of the immunoSEQ Assay, a bias-controlled multiplex PCR. On the authors' methods: Within the assay, amplification of reference gene primers was used to estimate how many nucleated cells each sample contained. To quantify the absolute abundance of each unique TCRbeta CDR3 rearrangement, sequence reads were collapsed and filtered. For each sample, productive Simpson clonality was calculated as the square root of Simpson's diversity index over productive rearrangements. The source is immuneACCESS, and TCRdb retained only in-frame sequences with V and J called. Part of the clones is not carried over; for the studies checked, unresolved V genes explain less than half of this, and the remainder is unexplained. For V, J and clone size, that table is used; D and trimming come from the DNA. This sample lists approximately 220,000 clones; around 90% were detected once. The ten largest clonotypes hold 1.2% of the sample.

Participants in the prospective study were aged roughly 18 to 95 years, lived in over 20 United States geographic areas, and enrolled through a virtual design. In the prospective study, cohorts were assigned on the basis of participant-reported clinical history obtained from a screening survey and a study questionnaire. ImmuneRACE Cohort 3 recovered participants were defined by two consecutive negative NP/OP PCR tests, healthcare professional clearance, or symptom resolution. Each participant in the prospective study had whole blood, serum and a nasopharyngeal or oropharyngeal swab collected by mobile phlebotomists. Prospective study participants could optionally give additional blood draws and questionnaires over an approximately two-month period. Before DNA extraction, prospective study blood samples were shipped either frozen or at room temperature. The CDR3 goes from the cysteine to the phenylalanine over 15 residues. The CDR3 DNA has 45 bases and is translated from base 1. The V and J ends are trimmed by 6 bases and 6 bases, leaving 18 bases between them. From the germline V gene, CDR1 is LGHNA and CDR2 is YSLEER.

About this clone itself: This receptor's antigen is unknown. No much larger clonotype is one base removed from it; base qualities were not supplied.

Here is what the overall study found, with its caveats: Clinical and demographic metadata were provided uncurated, with the amount varying by source and participant.

Specimen: PBMCs or T cells enriched from blood (not recorded which). The TCR originated in a man aged 25 to 45 who had recovered from COVID-19. Rearrangement joined TRBV4-3 to TRBJ2-1, and the D gene may be TRBD2, 5 bases matching. The DNA reads as follows: TGCGCCAGCAGTATGGACTCCCTAAGGACCAATGAGCAGTTCTTC. Protein translation: CASSMDSLRTNEQFF.